The clone carrying this T cell receptor beta chain was counted a few times. Its target is not known. The record originates from a study of T cells after yellow fever vaccination. The study's findings and limits: Few clonotypes appeared in both CD4 and CD8 compartments. A large majority of primary-vaccination clones showed up again after the booster (approximately 96% CD4, roughly 91% CD8). Faster peaking, at day 5 versus 15, marked a secondary response that was weaker.

The CDR3 consists of 13 residues. CDR1 is MNHGY, CDR2 SAAAGT, per germline. V lost 5 bases to trimming and J lost 7 bases, with 15 bases between them. TCRdb analysed the 5' RACE reads with MiXCR anew, one entry per CDR3 protein. The profile shows hundreds of thousands of distinct CDR3 sequences, roughly 10% of them singletons. The V gene is TRBV6-8, the J gene TRBJ2-7; D ambiguous. Source: PBMCs, taken on the day of the first yellow fever vaccination. The receptor was derived from a man aged 18 to 30 who received the YFV17D yellow fever vaccine. The DNA of the CDR3 is TGTGCCAGCAGTACCCCGGGCCCCGGGGAGCAGTACGTC. Protein sequence: CASSTPGPGEQYV.